Presented here are 11 T cell receptor beta chains from one specimen sequenced in a study of Graves' ophthalmopathy and Graves' hyperthyroidism. RNA transcripts were the template, and TCR beta CDR3 regions were amplified from them. An initial RT-PCR round employing HTBI primers preceded a second-round multiplex PCR. TCRdb redid the calling of the multiplex PCR reads with MiXCR, one entry per CDR3 protein. The sample consists of about 600,000 distinct CDR3 sequences, under 45% of them appearing once. Sequenced: peripheral blood or thyroid tissue (not recorded which). The origin of the receptors is an adult man with Graves' hyperthyroidism.

About this clonotype: A much larger clone sits a single nucleotide away, making a read error possible. V gene TRBV2 combines with J gene TRBJ1-5, with 9 nucleotides matching TRBD1. The V and J ends lost 6 bases and 2 bases, in that order; junction bases with no gene match: 14. Looked up from germline, CDR1 is SNHLY and CDR2 is FYNNEI. There are 18 residues in the CDR3. CDR3 sequence reads: CASSRSRDRDGGNQPQHF. The DNA of the CDR3 is TGTGCCAGCAGCCGGTCCCGGGACAGGGACGGGGGCAATCAGCCCCAGCATTTT. The full variable domain, its missing parts supplied by reference TRBV2 and TRBJ1-5, is EPEVTQTPSHQVTQMGQEVILRCVPISNHLYFYWYRQILGQKVEFLVSFYNNEISEKSEIFDDQFSVERPDGSNFTLKIRSTKLEDSAMYFCASSRSRDRDGGNQPQHFGDGTRLSIL.

This clonotype came up many times. This chain uses TRBV10-3 with TRBJ1-1; TRBD1 aligns across 7 bases. V trimming: 4 bases; J trimming: 6 bases; junction bases outside the gene matches: 2. The CDR3 is 12 residues long. Looked up from germline, CDR1 is ENHRY and CDR2 is SYGVKD. DNA of the CDR3: TGTGCCATCAGTGGACAGGGTTCTGAAGCTTTCTTT. It specifies CAISGQGSEAFF.

This clonotype was seen repeatedly, ten times or more. V is TRBV6-5 and J is TRBJ2-7; D perhaps matches TRBD1 (6 bases). The length of the CDR3 is 15 residues. Deletions cut 4 bases from V and 2 bases from J, with 15 bases between. CDR1 and CDR2 (germline): MNHEY, SVGAGI. CDR3 region: CASSSPGEPPYEQYF. CDR3 nucleotides: TGTGCCAGCAGTTCTCCAGGGGAGCCCCCCTACGAGCAGTACTTC.

This clonotype turned up a few times. The J gene is TRBJ2-7, the V gene TRBV7-8; D is ambiguous. Looked up from germline, CDR1 is SGHVS and CDR2 is FQNEAQ. Deletions cut 4 bases from V and 5 bases from J, with 9 bases between. This CDR3 is 12 amino acids long. The CDR3 spells CASSSNIDEQYF. DNA of the CDR3: TGTGCCAGCAGCTCCAACATAGACGAGCAGTACTTC.

This clonotype was counted at least ten times. J is TRBJ1-1 and V is TRBV28, with TRBD1 as a possible D gene (5 bases). Germline V CDR1 and CDR2: MDHEN, SYDVKM. The CDR3 loop spans 13 amino acids. Trimming removed 3 bases from V and 11 bases from J, with 16 bases in between. CDR3 in DNA: TGTGCCAGCAGTTTGGACAACCCTCGACAGGCTTTCTTT. Amino acids: CASSLDNPRQAFF.

This sequence joins TRBV19 and TRBJ1-2; possibly TRBD1 for D (5 bases). Germline V CDR1 and CDR2: LNHDA, SQIVND (reference sequence). The CDR3 consists of 13 residues. Deletions cut 8 bases from V and 8 bases from J, with 18 bases between. In DNA form, the CDR3 reads TGTGCCAGTGCCGGAGGGGCAGGGCACGGCTACACCTTC. Translated: CASAGGAGHGYTF.

The chain links TRBV5-1 to TRBJ1-3; the D gene is possibly TRBD1 (5 bases). This CDR3 is 15 amino acids long. Germline V CDR1 and CDR2: SGHRS, YFSETQ. The germline V and J ends were trimmed by 0 bases and 0 bases, with 7 bases remaining between them. This CDR3 reads CASSLVGTSGNTIYF. The CDR3 bases are TGCGCCAGCAGCTTGGTTGGGACCTCTGGAAACACCATATATTTT.

The gene calls are TRBV9 and TRBJ2-6, with D perhaps being TRBD1 or TRBD2 (6 bases each). The CDR3 runs 18 residues. Germline V gives CDR1 SGDLS, CDR2 YYNGEE. V lost 0 bases, J lost 1 base, and 14 bases lay in between. This CDR3 reads CASSVEGGNRSGANVLTF. The CDR3, as DNA: TGTGCCAGCAGCGTAGAAGGGGGGAATCGATCTGGGGCCAACGTCCTGACTTTC.

The chain uses TRBV5-4 and TRBJ2-3, with 7 bases lining up with TRBD1. With 3 bases clipped from V and 6 bases from J, the junction kept 4 bases outside the gene matches. CDR1 and CDR2 (germline): SGHNT, YYREEE (reference sequence). This CDR3 spans 13 amino acids. This chain's CDR3 is CASSSDREDTQYF. CDR3 nucleotides: TGTGCCAGCAGCTCCGACAGGGAGGATACGCAGTATTTT.

V usage is TRBV29-1 and J usage is TRBJ1-3; D remains unclear. The CDR3 extends over 11 amino acids. V was clipped by 8 bases and J by 4 bases, with 9 bases between them. The V gene's germline CDR1 is SQVTM and CDR2 ANQGSEA. The CDR3 reads CSLVRGNTIYF. DNA for the CDR3: TGCAGCTTAGTTCGGGGAAACACCATATATTTT.

V gene TRBV12-3 or TRBV12-4 combines with J gene TRBJ1-4; 9 nucleotides align to TRBD1. Germline trimming cut 5 bases from V and 10 bases from J; bases unmatched to any gene: 11. The CDR3 is 15 residues long. CDR3 coding DNA: TGTGCCAGCAGTCCCACGGGGACAGGGACCGTAAAACTGTTTTTT. This gives the protein CASSPTGTGTVKLFF.